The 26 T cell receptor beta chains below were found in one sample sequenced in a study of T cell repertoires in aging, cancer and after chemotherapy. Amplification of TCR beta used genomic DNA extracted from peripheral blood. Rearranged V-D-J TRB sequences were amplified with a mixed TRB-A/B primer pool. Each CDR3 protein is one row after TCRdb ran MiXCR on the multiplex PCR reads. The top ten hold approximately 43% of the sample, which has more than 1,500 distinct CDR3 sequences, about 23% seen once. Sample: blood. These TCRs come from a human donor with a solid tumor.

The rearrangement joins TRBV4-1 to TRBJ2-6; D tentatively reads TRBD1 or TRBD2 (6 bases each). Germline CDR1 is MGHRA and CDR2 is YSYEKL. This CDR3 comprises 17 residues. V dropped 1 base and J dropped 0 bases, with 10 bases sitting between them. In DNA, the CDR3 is TGCGCCAGCAGCCAAGGAGGGGGGAGCTCTGGGGCCAACGTCCTGACTTTC. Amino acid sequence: CASSQGGGSSGANVLTF.

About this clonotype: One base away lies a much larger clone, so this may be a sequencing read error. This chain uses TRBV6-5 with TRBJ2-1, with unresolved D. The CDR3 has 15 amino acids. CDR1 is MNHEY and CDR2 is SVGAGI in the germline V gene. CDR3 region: CANSYSSNGHNEQFF. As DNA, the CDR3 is TGTGCCAACAGTTACTCGAGTAACGGGCACAATGAGCAGTTCTTC.

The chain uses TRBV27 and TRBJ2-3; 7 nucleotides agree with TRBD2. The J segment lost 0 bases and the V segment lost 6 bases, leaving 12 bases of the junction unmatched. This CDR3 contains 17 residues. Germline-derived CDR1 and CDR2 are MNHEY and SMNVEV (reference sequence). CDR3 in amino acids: CASSPGSLADSTDTQYF. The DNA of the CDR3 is TGTGCCAGCAGCCCTGGAAGTCTAGCGGATAGCACAGATACGCAGTATTTT.

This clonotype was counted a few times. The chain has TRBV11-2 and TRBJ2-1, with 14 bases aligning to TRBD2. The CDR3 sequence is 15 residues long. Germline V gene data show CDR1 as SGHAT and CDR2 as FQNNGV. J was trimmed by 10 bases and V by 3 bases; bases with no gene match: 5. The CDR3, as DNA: TGTGCCAGCAGCTTGAATAGACTAGCGGGGGGGGAGCAGTTCTTC. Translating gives CASSLNRLAGGEQFF.

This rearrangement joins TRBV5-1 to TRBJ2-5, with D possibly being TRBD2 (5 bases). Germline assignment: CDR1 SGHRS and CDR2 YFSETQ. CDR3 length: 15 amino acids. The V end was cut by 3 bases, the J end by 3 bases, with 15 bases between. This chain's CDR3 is CASSSYAAEEETQYF. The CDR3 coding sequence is TGCGCCAGCAGCTCATATGCAGCGGAGGAAGAGACCCAGTACTTC.

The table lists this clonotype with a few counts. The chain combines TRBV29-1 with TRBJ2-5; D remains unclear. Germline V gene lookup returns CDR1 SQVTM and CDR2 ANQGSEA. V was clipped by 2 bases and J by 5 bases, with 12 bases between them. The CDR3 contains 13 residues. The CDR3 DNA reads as TGCAGCGTTGAAAGGGTTGGGGTTGAGACCCAGTACTTC. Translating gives CSVERVGVETQYF.

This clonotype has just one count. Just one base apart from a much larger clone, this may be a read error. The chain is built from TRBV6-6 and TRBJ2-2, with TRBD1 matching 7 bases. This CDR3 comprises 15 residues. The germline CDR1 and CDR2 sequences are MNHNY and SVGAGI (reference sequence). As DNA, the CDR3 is TGTGCCAGCAGCCGAGACAGGGTTGACACCGGGAAGCTGTTTTTT. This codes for CASSRDRVDTGKLFF.

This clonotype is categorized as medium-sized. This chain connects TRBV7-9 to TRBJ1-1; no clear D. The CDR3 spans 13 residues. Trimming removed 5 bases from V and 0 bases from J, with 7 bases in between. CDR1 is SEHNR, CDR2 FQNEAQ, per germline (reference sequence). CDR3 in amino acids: CASSLVLNTEAFF. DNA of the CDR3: TGTGCCAGCAGCCTAGTTCTGAACACTGAAGCTTTCTTT.

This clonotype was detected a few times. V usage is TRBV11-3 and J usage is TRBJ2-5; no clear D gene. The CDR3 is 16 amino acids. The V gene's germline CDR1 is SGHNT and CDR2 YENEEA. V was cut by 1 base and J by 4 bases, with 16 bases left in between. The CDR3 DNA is TGTGCCAGCAGCTTAGGAGAAACCCAGGCCGGAGAGACCCAGTACTTC. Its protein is CASSLGETQAGETQYF.

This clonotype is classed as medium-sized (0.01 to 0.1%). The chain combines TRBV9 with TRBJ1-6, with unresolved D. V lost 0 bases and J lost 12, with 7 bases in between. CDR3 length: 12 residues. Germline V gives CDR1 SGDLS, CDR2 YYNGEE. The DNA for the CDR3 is TGTGCCAGCAGCGTAGGGAGTGGACCCCTCCACTTT. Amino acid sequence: CASSVGSGPLHF.

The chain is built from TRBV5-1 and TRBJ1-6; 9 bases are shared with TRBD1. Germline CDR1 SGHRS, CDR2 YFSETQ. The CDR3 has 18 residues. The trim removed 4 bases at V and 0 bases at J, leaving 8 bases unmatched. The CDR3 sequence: CASSRGQGPSSYNSPLHF. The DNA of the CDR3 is TGCGCCAGCAGCCGAGGACAGGGGCCCTCCTCCTATAATTCACCCCTCCACTTT.

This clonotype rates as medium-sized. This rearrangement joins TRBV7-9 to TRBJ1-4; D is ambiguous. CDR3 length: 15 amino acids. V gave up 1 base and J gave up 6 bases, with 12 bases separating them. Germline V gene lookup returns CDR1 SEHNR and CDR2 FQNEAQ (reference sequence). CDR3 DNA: TGTGCCAGCAGCTTAGAACTTTCCATGGATGAAAAACTGTTTTTT. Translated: CASSLELSMDEKLFF.

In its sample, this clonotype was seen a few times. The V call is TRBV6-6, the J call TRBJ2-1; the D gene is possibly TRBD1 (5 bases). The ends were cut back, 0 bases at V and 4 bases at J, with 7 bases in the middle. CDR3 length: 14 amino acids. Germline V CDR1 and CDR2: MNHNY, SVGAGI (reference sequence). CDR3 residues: CASSYSAGYNEQFF. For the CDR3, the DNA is TGTGCCAGCAGTTACTCAGCAGGGTACAATGAGCAGTTCTTC.

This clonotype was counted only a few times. CDR3 protein: CASSLYQNQPQHF. CDR3 coding DNA: TGTGCCAGCAGTTTATATCAGAATCAGCCCCAGCATTTT. The genes are TRBV12-3 or TRBV12-4 and TRBJ1-5, with unresolved D. This CDR3 has 13 amino acids. The V and J ends lost 2 bases and 4 bases respectively, with 6 bases between them.

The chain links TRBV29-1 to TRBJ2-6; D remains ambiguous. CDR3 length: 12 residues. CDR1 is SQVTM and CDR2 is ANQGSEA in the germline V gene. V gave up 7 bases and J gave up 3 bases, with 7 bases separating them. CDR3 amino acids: CSAPNGANVLTF. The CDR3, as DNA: TGCAGCGCTCCCAATGGGGCCAACGTCCTGACTTTC.

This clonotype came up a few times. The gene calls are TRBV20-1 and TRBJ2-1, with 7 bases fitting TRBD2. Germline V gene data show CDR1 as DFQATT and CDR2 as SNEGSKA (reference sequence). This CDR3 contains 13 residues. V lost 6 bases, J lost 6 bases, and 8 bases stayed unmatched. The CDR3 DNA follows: TGCAGTGCCGGAGGGGCTAGCGGCAATGAGCAGTTCTTC. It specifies CSAGGASGNEQFF.

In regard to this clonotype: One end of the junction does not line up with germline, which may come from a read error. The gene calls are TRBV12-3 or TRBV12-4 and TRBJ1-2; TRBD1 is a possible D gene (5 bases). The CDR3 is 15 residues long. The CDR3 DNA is TGTGCCAGCAGTCCCGGACAAGGGGATAACTATTGCTACACCTTC. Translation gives CASSPGQGDNYCYTF.

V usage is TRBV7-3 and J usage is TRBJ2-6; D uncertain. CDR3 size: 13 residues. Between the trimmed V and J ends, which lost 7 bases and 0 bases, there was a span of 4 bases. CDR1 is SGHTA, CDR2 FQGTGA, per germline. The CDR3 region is CASTSSGANVLTF. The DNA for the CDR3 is TGTGCCAGCACTAGCTCTGGGGCCAACGTCCTGACTTTC. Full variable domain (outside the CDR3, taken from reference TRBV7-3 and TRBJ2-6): GAGVSQTPSNKVTEKGKYVELRCDPISGHTALYWYRQSLGQGPEFLIYFQGTGAADDSGLPNDRFFAVRPEGSVSTLKIQRTERGDSAVYLCASTSSGANVLTFGAGSRLTVL.

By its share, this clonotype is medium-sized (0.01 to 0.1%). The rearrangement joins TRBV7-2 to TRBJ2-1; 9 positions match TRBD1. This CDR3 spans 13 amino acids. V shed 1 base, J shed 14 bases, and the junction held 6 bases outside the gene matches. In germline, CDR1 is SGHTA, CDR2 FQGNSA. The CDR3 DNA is TGTGCCAGCAGCTTAGGTTTTGGACAGGGGAAGTTCTTC. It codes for CASSLGFGQGKFF.

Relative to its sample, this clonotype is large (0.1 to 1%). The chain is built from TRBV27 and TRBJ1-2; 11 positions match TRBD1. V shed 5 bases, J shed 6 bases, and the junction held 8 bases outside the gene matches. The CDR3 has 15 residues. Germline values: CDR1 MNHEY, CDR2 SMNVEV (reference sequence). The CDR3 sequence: CASSPYPGQGDGYTF. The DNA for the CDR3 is TGTGCCAGCAGTCCTTACCCGGGACAGGGGGATGGCTACACCTTC.

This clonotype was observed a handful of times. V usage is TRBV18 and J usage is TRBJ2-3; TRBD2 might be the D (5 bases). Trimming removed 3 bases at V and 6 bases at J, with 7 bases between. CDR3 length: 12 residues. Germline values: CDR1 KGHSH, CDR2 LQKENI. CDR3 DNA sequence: TGTGCCAGCTCACCGGGAGCGGATACGCAGTATTTT. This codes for CASSPGADTQYF.

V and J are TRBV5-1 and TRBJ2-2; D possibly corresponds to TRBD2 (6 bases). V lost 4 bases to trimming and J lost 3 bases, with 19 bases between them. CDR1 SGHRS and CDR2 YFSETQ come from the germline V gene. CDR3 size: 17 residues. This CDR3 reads CASSRIWGVRDTGELFF. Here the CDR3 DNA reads TGCGCCAGCAGCCGGATTTGGGGGGTGAGGGACACCGGGGAGCTGTTTTTT.

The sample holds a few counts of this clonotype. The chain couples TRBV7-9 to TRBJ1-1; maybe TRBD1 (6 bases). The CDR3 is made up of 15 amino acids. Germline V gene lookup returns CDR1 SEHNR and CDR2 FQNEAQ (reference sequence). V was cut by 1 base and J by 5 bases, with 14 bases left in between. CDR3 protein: CASSLVWAQGTEAFF. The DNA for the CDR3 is TGTGCCAGCAGCTTAGTTTGGGCACAGGGTACTGAAGCTTTCTTT.

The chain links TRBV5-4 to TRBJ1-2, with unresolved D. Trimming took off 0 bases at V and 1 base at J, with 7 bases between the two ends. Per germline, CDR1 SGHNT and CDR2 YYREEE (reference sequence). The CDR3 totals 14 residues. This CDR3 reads CASSLAHLNYGYTF. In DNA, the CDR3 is TGTGCCAGCAGCTTGGCTCATCTTAACTATGGCTACACCTTC.

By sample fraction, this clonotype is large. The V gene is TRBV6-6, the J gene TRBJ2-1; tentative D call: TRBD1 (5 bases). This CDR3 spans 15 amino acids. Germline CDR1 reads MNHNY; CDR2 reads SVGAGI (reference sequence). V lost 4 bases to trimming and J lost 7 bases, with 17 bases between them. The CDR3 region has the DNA TGTGCCAGCAGTTCCGAGACATCCTCAGGGAATGAGCAGTTCTTC. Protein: CASSSETSSGNEQFF.

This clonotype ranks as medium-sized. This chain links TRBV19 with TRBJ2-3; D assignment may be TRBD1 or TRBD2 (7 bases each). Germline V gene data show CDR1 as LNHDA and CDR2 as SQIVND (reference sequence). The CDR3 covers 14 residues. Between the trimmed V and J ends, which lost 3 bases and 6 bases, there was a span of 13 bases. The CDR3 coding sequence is TGTGCCAGTAGTATCGGGCAGGGGGGGGATACGCAGTATTTT. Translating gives CASSIGQGGDTQYF.